This passage covers 30 T cell receptor beta chains from one sample sequenced in a study of blood T cell repertoires in COVID-19 (dated by TCRdb to the early 2020s). The library was produced with the immunoSEQ multiplex PCR assay. Entries here come from immuneACCESS through TCRdb and include only in-frame sequences with V and J called. Some clones fail to appear in such tables; in the studies checked, an unresolved V gene covers under half of the shortfall, and the cause of the remainder is unknown. Here the sample has under 350,000 clones; approximately 86% occur a single time. The ten largest clonotypes hold approximately 4% of the sample. Sequencing was done on a sample of PBMCs or T cells enriched from blood (not recorded which). The receptor source for this set is a woman in her thirties or forties with acute COVID-19.

Comment on this clone: A junction end diverges from the germline sequence, so it may reflect a read error. V gene TRBV7-2 combines with J gene TRBJ2-5, with 7 nucleotides matching TRBD1. The CDR3 spans 14 residues. Germline CDR1 is SGHTA and CDR2 is FQGNSA. The CDR3, as DNA: TGTGCCAGCAGCCAGACCGGGACAGCCCAGCCACCACACTTC. Translating gives CASSQTGTAQPPHF.

This chain joins TRBV4-1 and TRBJ2-1; 9 nucleotides match TRBD2. V was clipped by 0 bases and J by 10 bases; unmatched bases: 1. There are 13 residues in the CDR3. Germline values: CDR1 MGHRA, CDR2 YSYEKL. The CDR3 nucleotides are TGCGCCAGCAGCCAAGAGCGGGGGGGCGAGCAGTTCTTC. Protein product: CASSQERGGEQFF.

The V gene is TRBV7-2, the J gene TRBJ1-5; tentatively, D is TRBD1 (5 bases). Germline CDR1 and CDR2: SGHTA and FQGNSA. This CDR3 spans 14 amino acids. The V gene lost 5 bases and the J gene lost 9 bases, with 17 bases spanning the gap. CDR3: CASSPRRDLPPQHF. DNA for the CDR3: TGTGCCAGCAGCCCCCGGAGGGACCTCCCGCCCCAGCATTTT.

This chain joins TRBV6-2 or TRBV6-3 and TRBJ2-5, with D possibly matching TRBD2 (5 bases). CDR3 length: 13 residues. Germline V gene sequence: CDR1 MNHEY, CDR2 SVGEGT. V was cut by 2 bases and J by 4 bases, with 8 bases left in between. CDR3 loop: CASSYGAVETQYF. The CDR3 DNA sequence: TGTGCCAGCAGTTACGGAGCGGTAGAGACCCAGTACTTC.

The V and J genes are TRBV6-4 and TRBJ2-7; TRBD2 aligns across 12 bases. Germline loops: CDR1 MRHNA, CDR2 SNTAGT. This CDR3 is built from 11 residues. Unmatched junction bases numbered 0, after V lost 9 bases and J lost 6 bases. This chain's CDR3 is CARGLAGEQYF. For the CDR3, the DNA is TGTGCCAGGGGACTAGCGGGCGAGCAGTACTTC.

This clone was detected only a few times. CDR3: CASSPTGGGGQPQHF. CDR3 in DNA: TGTGCCAGCAGCCCCACAGGGGGCGGTGGTCAGCCCCAGCATTTT. The chain has TRBV6-5 and TRBJ1-5, with TRBD1 matching over 9 bases. The J segment lost 6 bases and the V segment lost 6 bases, leaving 9 bases of the junction unmatched. The CDR3 is 15 residues long. Looked up from germline, CDR1 is MNHEY and CDR2 is SVGAGI.

The DNA of the CDR3 is TGTGCCAGCGGGACTAGCGGGCGTTACAATGAGCAGTTCTTC. Translation: CASGTSGRYNEQFF. The chain carries TRBV2 and TRBJ2-1; 12 bases are a match to TRBD2. With 8 bases clipped from V and 4 bases from J, the junction kept 3 bases outside the gene matches. This CDR3 spans 14 amino acids. CDR1 and CDR2 (germline): SNHLY, FYNNEI.

This clone was seen more than once but under ten times. This chain connects TRBV5-1 to TRBJ2-7, with a possible D match to TRBD1 (6 bases). CDR3 size: 16 residues. Trimming pared 4 bases from V and 1 base from J, leaving 18 bases between. Germline CDR1 and CDR2: SGHRS and YFSETQ. The CDR3 loop reads CASSPGPGAVSYEQYF. CDR3 DNA: TGCGCCAGCAGCCCCGGTCCAGGGGCAGTATCCTACGAGCAGTACTTC.

The gene calls are TRBV5-4 and TRBJ2-3; D is unresolved. With 3 bases removed from V and 2 bases from J, the gap between germline ends came to 10 bases. The CDR3 contains 14 residues. Per germline, CDR1 SGHNT and CDR2 YYREEE (reference sequence). CDR3 loop: CASSSGSYTDTQYF. CDR3 bases: TGTGCCAGCAGCTCCGGGTCCTACACAGATACGCAGTATTTT.

This clone was counted a few times. The rearrangement links TRBV5-6 to TRBJ1-6; D is perhaps TRBD1 (6 bases). V was clipped by 3 bases and J by 13 bases, with 14 bases between them. The CDR3 totals 13 residues. The germline V gene has CDR1 SGHDT and CDR2 YYEEEE. The CDR3 here is CASSSQGTPPLHF. The CDR3 bases are TGTGCCAGCAGCTCGCAGGGGACCCCCCCCCTCCACTTT.

This rearrangement joins TRBV14 to TRBJ1-3; D may be TRBD1 (6 bases). Germline CDR1 is SGHDN and CDR2 is FVKESK. V gave up 2 bases and J gave up 2 bases, with 10 bases separating them. The CDR3 is made up of 15 amino acids. CDR3 sequence: CASSQTGYTGNTIYF. The CDR3 bases are TGTGCCAGCAGCCAAACAGGGTATACTGGAAACACCATATATTTT.

The DNA for the CDR3 is TGTGCCACCAGTGATTCCAGGGGATTTCCCCAAGAGACCCAGTACTTC. Translation gives CATSDSRGFPQETQYF. The chain links TRBV24-1 to TRBJ2-5, with D tentatively TRBD1 (6 bases). The germline CDR1 and CDR2 sequences are KGHDR and SFDVKD. V dropped 2 bases and J dropped 1 base, with 13 bases sitting between them. This CDR3 is built from 16 residues.

The chain employs TRBV7-9 and TRBJ1-3, with 9 positions matching TRBD1. The CDR3 is made up of 14 amino acids. In germline, CDR1 is SEHNR, CDR2 FQNEAQ (reference sequence). The V gene end was trimmed by 8 bases and the J gene end by 4 bases; junction bases not matched to a gene: 6. The CDR3 reads CASSGTGKGNTIYF. In DNA, the CDR3 is TGTGCCAGCTCCGGGACAGGGAAGGGAAACACCATATATTTT. Supplemented by reference TRBV7-9 and TRBJ1-3, the full variable domain reads DTGVSQNPRHKITKRGQNVTFRCDPISEHNRLYWYRQTLGQGPEFLTYFQNEAQLEKSRLLSDRFSAERPKGSFSTLEIQRTEQGDSAMYLCASSGTGKGNTIYFGEGSWLTVV.

In this sample, this clone turned up a few times. The chain is built from TRBV7-9 and TRBJ2-7, with D possibly TRBD1 on 5 matching bases. Germline lookup yields CDR1 SEHNR and CDR2 FQNEAQ (reference sequence). Deletions cut 5 bases from V and 6 bases from J, with 11 bases between. This CDR3 spans 12 amino acids. Here the CDR3 reads CASSIDSREQYF. The CDR3 DNA reads as TGTGCCAGCAGCATCGACAGTCGCGAGCAGTACTTC.

The V gene is TRBV5-1, the J gene TRBJ2-1, with a weak D call TRBD2 (6 bases). This CDR3 has 16 amino acids. With 4 bases removed from V and 5 bases from J, the gap between germline ends came to 19 bases. In germline, CDR1 is SGHRS, CDR2 YFSETQ. The CDR3 DNA reads as TGCGCCAGCAGCGTCGGCCGGGACTGGCCAAACAATGAGCAGTTCTTC. Protein: CASSVGRDWPNNEQFF.

The chain uses TRBV11-2 and TRBJ1-1; D is ambiguous. CDR3 length: 15 residues. Germline CDR1 and CDR2: SGHAT and FQNNGV. V gave up 0 bases and J gave up 3 bases, with 11 bases separating them. The CDR3 sequence is CASSLDWAVHTEAFF. The DNA of the CDR3 is TGTGCCAGCAGCTTAGATTGGGCCGTTCACACTGAAGCTTTCTTT. The variable domain in full, with the rest retrieved from reference TRBV11-2 and TRBJ1-1, is EAGVAQSPRYKIIEKRQSVAFWCNPISGHATLYWYQQILGQGPKLLIQFQNNGVVDDSQLPKDRFSAERLKGVDSTLKIQPAKLEDSAVYLCASSLDWAVHTEAFFGQGTRLTVV.

This clone was found a few times. Other DNA variants within this sample encode the same CDR3. The chain couples TRBV27 to TRBJ2-2, with a possible D match to TRBD1 (5 bases). This CDR3 is built from 14 residues. Trimming stripped 4 bases from V and 1 base from J, with 7 bases between. Germline V CDR1 and CDR2: MNHEY, SMNVEV (reference sequence). CDR3 amino acids: CASSSGQNTGELFF. The CDR3 DNA reads TGTGCCAGCAGTTCAGGACAGAACACCGGGGAGCTGTTTTTT.

The rearrangement uses TRBV5-1 and TRBJ1-2; 8 nucleotides line up with TRBD1. The CDR3 has 16 amino acids. Germline CDR1 SGHRS, CDR2 YFSETQ. Trimming cost V 4 bases and J 3 bases; bases outside gene matches: 11. CDR3 nucleotide sequence: TGCGCCAGCAGCCCTAACCAGGGGGCGCGGGACTATGGCTACACCTTC. This sequence encodes CASSPNQGARDYGYTF.

This chain joins TRBV7-2 and TRBJ2-7; D is unclear. The V gene's germline CDR1 is SGHTA and CDR2 FQGNSA. This CDR3 is built from 14 residues. V dropped 1 base and J dropped 5 bases, with 12 bases sitting between them. Written as DNA, the CDR3 is TGTGCCAGCAGCTTAGGCAGGCCAACCAACGAGCAGTACTTC. Translation: CASSLGRPTNEQYF. Supplemented by reference TRBV7-2 and TRBJ2-7, the full variable domain reads GAGVSQSPSNKVTEKGKDVELRCDPISGHTALYWYRQSLGQGLEFLIYFQGNSAPDKSGLPSDRFSAERTGGSVSTLTIQRTQQEDSAVYLCASSLGRPTNEQYFGPGTRLTVT.

This clone was counted ten times or more. The chain is built from TRBV25-1 and TRBJ2-1; 7 positions match TRBD1. V lost 4 bases, J lost 8 bases, and 2 bases stayed unmatched. This CDR3 spans 12 amino acids. Germline CDR1 and CDR2: MGHDK and SYGVNS. DNA of the CDR3: TGTGCCAGCAGTGGACAGGGATATGAGCAGTTCTTC. Protein product: CASSGQGYEQFF. The full variable domain, in which reference TRBV25-1 and TRBJ2-1 provide the parts outside the CDR3, is EADIYQTPRYLVIGTGKKITLECSQTMGHDKMYWYQQDPGMELHLIHYSYGVNSTEKGDLSSESTVSRIRTEHFPLTLESARPSHTSQYLCASSGQGYEQFFGPGTRLTVL.

The CDR3 coding sequence is TGTGCCAGCAGTGGGGGGACTAGCCCGTTCCAAGAGACCCAGTACTTC. It encodes CASSGGTSPFQETQYF. The rearrangement joins TRBV6-1 to TRBJ2-5, with 9 bases identical to TRBD2. Germline V gene data show CDR1 as MNHNS and CDR2 as SASEGT. The J segment lost 1 base and the V segment lost 4 bases, leaving 7 bases of the junction unmatched. CDR3 length equals 16 residues.

The rearrangement joins TRBV12-3 or TRBV12-4 to TRBJ2-2; no definite D call. This CDR3 comprises 11 residues. Trimming took 5 bases from V and 8 from J, leaving 6 bases between them. CDR3: CASSVYGELFF. CDR3 in DNA: TGTGCCAGCAGTGTGTATGGGGAGCTGTTTTTT.

The V and J genes are TRBV29-1 and TRBJ1-5, with D maybe TRBD1 (6 bases). Germline V gene sequence: CDR1 SQVTM, CDR2 ANQGSEA. The CDR3 consists of 13 residues. Deletions cut 4 bases from V and 7 bases from J, with 14 bases between. DNA of the CDR3: TGCAGCGTTGTACCCGGGAGGGGGCAGCCCCAGCATTTT. Translating gives CSVVPGRGQPQHF.

This clone was recorded only once. The genes are TRBV5-1 and TRBJ2-5, with TRBD2 identical over 11 bases. The CDR3 is made up of 16 amino acids. Losses at the gene ends were 4 bases for V and 0 bases for J; bases not matched to a gene: 5. CDR1 is SGHRS, CDR2 YFSETQ, per germline. The CDR3 region is CASSIGTSGNQETQYF. In DNA, the CDR3 is TGCGCCAGCAGCATCGGGACTAGCGGAAACCAAGAGACCCAGTACTTC.

CDR3 sequence (DNA): TGTGCCAGCAGCGGACTCCCGGGGGGGACAACTGGAAACACCATATATTTT. As protein: CASSGLPGGTTGNTIYF. This sequence joins TRBV7-9 and TRBJ1-3; a possible D gene is TRBD1 (6 bases). The germline V and J ends were trimmed by 5 bases and 2 bases, with 19 bases remaining between them. The CDR3 sequence is 17 residues long. CDR1 and CDR2 (germline): SEHNR, FQNEAQ (reference sequence).

The genes are TRBV19 and TRBJ2-7; a possible D gene is TRBD1 (5 bases). This CDR3 spans 13 amino acids. Trimming took 9 bases from V and 5 from J, leaving 17 bases between them. CDR1 and CDR2 (germline): LNHDA, SQIVND (reference sequence). In nucleotides, the CDR3 is TGTGCCAGCCGCCAGGACAAAACCCACGAGCAGTACTTC. As protein: CASRQDKTHEQYF.

This chain connects TRBV6-4 to TRBJ1-6, with unresolved D. The CDR3 loop spans 17 amino acids. The V gene lost 4 bases and the J gene lost 0 bases, with 13 bases spanning the gap. CDR1 is MRHNA, CDR2 SNTAGT, per germline. The CDR3 loop reads CASSASFPSSYNSPLHF. Here the CDR3 DNA reads TGTGCCAGCAGTGCCTCTTTCCCTAGCTCCTATAATTCACCCCTCCACTTT.

This chain connects TRBV2 to TRBJ1-1; TRBD1 matches at 7 bases. Germline V lookup: CDR1 SNHLY, CDR2 FYNNEI. V dropped 6 bases and J dropped 5; count of bases not matched to a gene: 9. The CDR3 consists of 14 residues. CDR3 residues: CASRILGGRTEAFF. The CDR3 region has the DNA TGTGCCAGCAGGATCCTAGGGGGCAGGACTGAAGCTTTCTTT.

The chain carries TRBV7-2 and TRBJ2-7; TRBD1 matches at 11 bases. Germline CDR1 is SGHTA and CDR2 is FQGNSA. With V trimmed by 7 bases and J by 6 bases, 8 bases remained unmatched. This CDR3 region has 14 residues. CDR3 loop: CASNAGQGALEQYF. CDR3 nucleotides: TGTGCCAGCAACGCCGGACAGGGGGCTCTCGAGCAGTACTTC.

The chain employs TRBV3-1 (or the pseudogene TRBV3-2) and TRBJ2-3, with TRBD1 identical over 8 bases. Looked up from germline, CDR1 is LGHDT and CDR2 is YNNKEL (reference sequence). The trim removed 4 bases at V and 1 base at J, leaving 7 bases unmatched. The CDR3 is 16 amino acids. For the CDR3, the DNA is TGTGCCAGCAGCCGATACAGGACAGGGCGCACAGATACGCAGTATTTT. Protein product: CASSRYRTGRTDTQYF.